This TCR beta chain was observed in a study of blood T cell repertoires in COVID-19. Looking at the study overall: From the United States, Italy and Spain came samples of acute and convalescent COVID-19. PBMCs, B-cell-depleted T cells, or T cells were the source of the cDNA or gDNA that made up the material.

This clone was counted a few times. This CDR3 has 13 residues. Trimming removed 3 bases from V and 3 bases from J, with 8 bases in between. Germline V lookup: CDR1 ENHRY, CDR2 SYGVKD. As originally analysed: Estimation of nucleated cell counts was performed using reference gene primer amplification. Some clones are missing from TCRdb's copy, which holds only in-frame ones; the method was immunoSEQ multiplex PCR. V and J calls and clone size follow that table, whereas D and trimming were derived from the DNA. The sample yields fewer than 30,000 clones, approximately 83% seen once. The receptor's source is a human donor in a cohort sampled during active COVID-19. This sequence joins TRBV10-3 and TRBJ1-1, with D possibly being TRBD1 (5 bases). Sequencing was done on a sample of peripheral blood. The CDR3, as DNA: TGTGCCATCAGTGACCCAGGGCACACTGAAGCTTTCTTT. Translating it yields CAISDPGHTEAFF.